Listed here is a single TCR beta chain. Its antigen is not identified. This record comes from a study of vaccination and CD4 T cells after COVID-19. Overall study: With a range of 35 to 161, the median interval from diagnosis to drawing post-COVID samples was about 100 days. Study-wide results and caveats: In median terms, SARS-CoV-2-reactive clonotypes went from about 20 to 38, a nonsignificant rise.

The Oncomine TCR Beta short-read assay was what sequenced the DNA obtained from cultured CD4+ T cells. TCRdb independently ran MiXCR on the PCR reads; one entry per CDR3 protein. The sample lists almost 15,000 distinct CDR3 sequences, 21% seen once, with 9% to 15% in the top ten. V lost 3 bases and J 0 bases, leaving 15 bases between the germline ends. This CDR3 comprises 16 residues. Germline V lookup: CDR1 LNHDA, CDR2 SQIVND (reference sequence). The treatment is: roughly ten-day PBMC culture with coronavirus spike peptide pools or control peptides (ViraFEST assay). Wells that each held some 2 million PBMCs were cultured with approximately 10 IU/ml IL-2 and approximately 10 ug/ml peptide pools.

The chain is built from TRBV19 and TRBJ2-7; either TRBD1 or TRBD2 may supply D (6 bases each). This TCR was recovered from a human donor who received a COVID-19 vaccine. The sequences come from CD4+ T cells from blood, cultured in vitro, collected before SARS-CoV-2 vaccination. This CDR3 is CASSIRTGASSYEQYF. The DNA for the CDR3 is TGTGCCAGTAGTATCCGGACGGGGGCTAGCTCCTACGAGCAGTACTTC.